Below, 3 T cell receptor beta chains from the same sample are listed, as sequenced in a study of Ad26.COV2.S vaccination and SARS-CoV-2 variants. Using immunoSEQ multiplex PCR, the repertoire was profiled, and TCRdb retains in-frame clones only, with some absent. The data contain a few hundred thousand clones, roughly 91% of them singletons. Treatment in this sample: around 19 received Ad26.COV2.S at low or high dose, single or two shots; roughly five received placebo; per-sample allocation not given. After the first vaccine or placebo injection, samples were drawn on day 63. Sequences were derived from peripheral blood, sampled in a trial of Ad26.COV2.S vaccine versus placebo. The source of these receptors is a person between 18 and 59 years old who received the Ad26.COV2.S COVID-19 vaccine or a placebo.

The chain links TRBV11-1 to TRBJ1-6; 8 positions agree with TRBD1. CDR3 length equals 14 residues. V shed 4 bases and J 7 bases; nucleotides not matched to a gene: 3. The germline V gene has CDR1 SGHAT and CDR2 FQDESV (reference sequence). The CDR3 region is CASSSTGVNSPLHF. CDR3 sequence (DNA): TGTGCCAGCAGCTCGACAGGGGTCAATTCACCCCTCCACTTT.

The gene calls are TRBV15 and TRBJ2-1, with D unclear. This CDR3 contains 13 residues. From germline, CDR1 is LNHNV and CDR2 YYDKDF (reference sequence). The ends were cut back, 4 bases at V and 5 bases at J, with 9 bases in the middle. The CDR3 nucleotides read TGTGCCACCAGCATTCCGGGCAACAATGAGCAGTTCTTC. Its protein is CATSIPGNNEQFF.

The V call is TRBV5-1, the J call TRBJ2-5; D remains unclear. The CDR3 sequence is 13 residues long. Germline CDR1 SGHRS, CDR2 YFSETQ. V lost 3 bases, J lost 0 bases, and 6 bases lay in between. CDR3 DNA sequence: TGCGCCAGCAGCTCCCAAAACCAAGAGACCCAGTACTTC. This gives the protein CASSSQNQETQYF.